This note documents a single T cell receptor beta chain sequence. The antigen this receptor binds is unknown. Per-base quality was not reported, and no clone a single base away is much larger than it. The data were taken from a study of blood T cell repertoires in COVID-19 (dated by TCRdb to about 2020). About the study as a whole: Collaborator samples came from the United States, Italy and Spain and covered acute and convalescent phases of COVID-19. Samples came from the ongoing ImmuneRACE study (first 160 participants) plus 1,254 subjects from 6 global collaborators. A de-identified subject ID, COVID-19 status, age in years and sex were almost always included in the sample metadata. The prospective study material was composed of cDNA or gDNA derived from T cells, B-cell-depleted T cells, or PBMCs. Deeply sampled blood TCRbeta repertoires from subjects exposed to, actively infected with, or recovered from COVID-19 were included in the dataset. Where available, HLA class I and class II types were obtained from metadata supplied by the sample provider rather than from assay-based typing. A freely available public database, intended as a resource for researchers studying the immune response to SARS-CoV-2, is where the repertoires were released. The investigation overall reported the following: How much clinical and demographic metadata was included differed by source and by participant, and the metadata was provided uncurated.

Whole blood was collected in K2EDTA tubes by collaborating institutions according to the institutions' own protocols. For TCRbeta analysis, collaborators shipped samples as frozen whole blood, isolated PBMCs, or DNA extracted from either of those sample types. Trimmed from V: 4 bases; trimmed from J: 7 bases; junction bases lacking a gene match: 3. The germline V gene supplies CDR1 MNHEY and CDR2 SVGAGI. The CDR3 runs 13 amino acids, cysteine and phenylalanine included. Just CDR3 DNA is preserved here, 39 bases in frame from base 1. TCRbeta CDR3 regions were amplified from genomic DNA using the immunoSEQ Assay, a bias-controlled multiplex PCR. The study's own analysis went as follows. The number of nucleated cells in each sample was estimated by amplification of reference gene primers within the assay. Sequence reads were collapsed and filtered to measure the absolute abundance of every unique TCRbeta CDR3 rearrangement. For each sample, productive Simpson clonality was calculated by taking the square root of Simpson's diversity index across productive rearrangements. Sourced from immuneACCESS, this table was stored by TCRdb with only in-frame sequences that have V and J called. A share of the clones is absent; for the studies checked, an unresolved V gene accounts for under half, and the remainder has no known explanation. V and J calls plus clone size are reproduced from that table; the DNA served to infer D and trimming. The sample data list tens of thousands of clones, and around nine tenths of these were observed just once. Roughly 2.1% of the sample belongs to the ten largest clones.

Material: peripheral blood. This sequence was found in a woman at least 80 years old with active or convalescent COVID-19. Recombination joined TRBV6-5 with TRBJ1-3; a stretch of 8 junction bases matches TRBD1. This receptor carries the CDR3 CASSSTGGNTIYF. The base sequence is TGTGCCAGCAGTTCTACAGGGGGGAACACCATATATTTT.